This T cell receptor beta chain was profiled in a study of T-cell memory formation after mild COVID-19. Notes on the study in general: Proof of SARS-CoV-2 specificity was absent for the second-wave clones that crested on day 37.

This CDR3 comprises 13 residues. The germline V and J ends were trimmed by 3 bases and 4 bases, with 7 bases remaining between them. Germline CDR1 and CDR2: SGHVS and FNYEAQ. This clonotype was detected only a few times. Antigen: not known. A single record per CDR3 protein comes from TCRdb applying MiXCR to the 5' RACE reads. Of about 400,000 distinct CDR3 sequences detected, around 22% appear once; the ten largest clones hold 10% to 15%. The chain uses TRBV7-6 and TRBJ1-5, with unresolved D. Sequencing was carried out using PBMCs or a T cell subset sorted from them (not recorded which). The origin of this receptor is an adult woman who had mild COVID-19 (a few samples of this study predate the infection). Cell type and time point are not known. CDR3 nucleotides: TGTGCCAGCAGCTTGAGGGCTAATCAGCCCCAGCATTTT. It codes for CASSLRANQPQHF.